A selection of T cell receptor beta chains follows, all from one sample in a study of T cells in Graves' hyperthyroidism and ophthalmopathy. Each CDR3 protein gets one entry after TCRdb re-called the multiplex PCR reads with MiXCR. Of approximately 620,000 distinct CDR3 sequences in the sample, approximately 15% are singletons; the top ten hold roughly 5.5%. Source material: blood. The receptors stem from a woman in her twenties or thirties with Graves' hyperthyroidism that later progressed to Graves' ophthalmopathy. CDR3s include the opening cysteine and the closing phenylalanine or tryptophan. D genes are given only for firm matches. A row's size may be missing; if present it is once, few, many or a size class.

TRBJ2-3	-	TRBD2	TRBV19	CASSFSGGVAGADTQYF	TGTGCCAGTAGTTTCTCAGGGGGAGTAGCGGGAGCAGATACGCAGTATTTT
TRBJ2-1	many	-	TRBV7-9	CASSLRTPPYDKGLTINEQFF	TGTGCCAGCAGCTTAAGAACCCCACCCTACGACAAGGGACTGACAATCAATGAGCAGTTCTTC
TRBJ1-5	few	TRBD1	TRBV4-2	CASSQSQGAFGQPQHF	TGTGCCAGCAGCCAATCCCAGGGGGCTTTCGGTCAGCCCCAGCATTTT
TRBJ2-1	many	-	TRBV11-3	CASAEGNSYNEQFF	TGTGCCAGTGCAGAGGGCAACTCCTACAATGAGCAGTTCTTC
TRBJ1-1	few	-	TRBV20-1	CSAPRVLHTEAFF	TGCAGTGCTCCGAGAGTCTTACACACTGAAGCTTTCTTT
TRBJ2-1	many	TRBD1	TRBV6-2/TRBV6-3	CASKTLQGVSSYNEQFF	TGTGCCAGCAAGACGTTGCAGGGGGTGAGCTCCTACAATGAGCAGTTCTTC
TRBJ1-4	many	-	TRBV5-1	CASSPGNDNEKLFF	TGCGCCAGCAGCCCTGGGAATGATAATGAAAAACTGTTTTTT
TRBJ2-3	many	-	TRBV6-1	CASSDIDRDTQYF	TGTGCCAGCAGTGATATTGACCGAGATACGCAGTATTTT
TRBJ2-1	-	-	TRBV27	CATRGAYYNEQFF	TGTGCCACCCGGGGGGCCTACTACAATGAGCAGTTCTTC
TRBJ2-7	-	TRBD1	TRBV7-2	CAGSPSQQGPQQYF	TGTGCCGGCAGCCCTAGCCAACAGGGGCCACAGCAGTACTTC
TRBJ2-7	many	-	TRBV28	CASSIEARDEQYF	TGTGCCAGCAGCATCGAGGCGAGAGACGAGCAGTACTTC
TRBJ1-5	-	-	TRBV19	CASSIDNSNQPQHF	TGTGCCAGTAGTATAGACAATAGCAATCAGCCCCAGCATTTT
TRBJ2-2	-	TRBD2	TRBV5-6	CASSAGRGLAGENTRELFF	TGTGCCAGCAGCGCGGGGCGGGGACTAGCGGGGGAGAACACCCGGGAGCTGTTTTTT
TRBJ2-7	many	-	TRBV27	CASSQEGLPQGEQYF	TGTGCCAGCAGTCAGGAGGGTCTCCCCCAGGGCGAGCAGTACTTC
TRBJ2-2	-	-	TRBV20-1	CSARPGVGAGELFF	TGCAGTGCTAGGCCGGGAGTAGGGGCCGGGGAGCTGTTTTTT
TRBJ2-1	-	-	TRBV6-9	CASSIGPGPEEFF	TGTGCCAGCAGTATTGGCCCTGGACCGGAAGAGTTCTTC
TRBJ2-1	-	TRBD2	TRBV27	CASSLETSAYNEQFF	TGTGCCAGCAGTTTGGAGACTAGCGCCTACAATGAGCAGTTCTTC
TRBJ2-1	-	-	TRBV20-1	CSAKVDNEQFF	TGCAGTGCTAAGGTTGACAATGAGCAGTTCTTC
TRBJ2-3	-	TRBD2	TRBV20-1	CSARPAGGPRGDTQYF	TGCAGTGCCCGCCCAGCGGGAGGGCCCAGGGGAGATACGCAGTATTTT
TRBJ1-1	many	-	TRBV28	CASIKVRGNTEAFF	TGTGCCAGCATAAAAGTTCGGGGGAACACTGAAGCTTTCTTT
TRBJ2-3	few	-	TRBV4-1	CASSLVRADTQYF	TGCGCCAGCAGCTTGGTCAGGGCAGATACGCAGTATTTT
TRBJ2-5	many	TRBD2	TRBV2	CASSELLTSGRETQYF	TGTGCCAGCAGTGAGCTACTGACTAGCGGGAGGGAGACCCAGTACTTC
TRBJ2-2	many	-	TRBV2	CASLLISNTGELFF	TGTGCCAGCCTCTTGATCTCGAACACCGGGGAGCTGTTTTTT